These T cell receptor beta chains were read from a single sample in a study of blood T cell repertoires in COVID-19. Only in-frame clones appear in the TCRdb table, and some are missing; sequencing was by immunoSEQ multiplex PCR. The table has over 120,000 clones, just under 80% seen once. The sequenced material came from peripheral blood. The receptors derive from a woman aged 55-75 years with acute or convalescent COVID-19. CDR3s include the opening cysteine and the closing phenylalanine or tryptophan. The D gene is left open where the match is weak. Size tells how often a clone was seen (once, few, many) or the class of an expanded clone, and some rows leave it out.

J: TRBJ2-3; V: TRBV7-9; D: TRBD2; size: NA; CDR3: CAGISGAGSTDTQYF; DNA: TGTGCCGGCATAAGCGGAGCGGGGTCCACAGATACGCAGTATTTT
J: TRBJ1-6; V: TRBV27; D: TRBD1; size: few; CDR3: CASSWRTGGESSASPLHF; DNA: TGTGCCAGCAGTTGGCGGACAGGGGGCGAGAGTTCCGCTTCACCCCTCCACTTT
J: TRBJ2-1; V: TRBV27; D: NA; size: NA; CDR3: CASNRRAVGAQDVNEQFF; DNA: TGTGCCAGCAACCGCAGGGCGGTTGGGGCCCAAGACGTCAATGAGCAGTTCTTC
J: TRBJ2-2; V: TRBV5-1; D: NA; size: NA; CDR3: CASSFSGVGTGELFF; DNA: TGCGCCAGCAGCTTCAGCGGAGTGGGAACCGGGGAGCTGTTTTTT
J: TRBJ1-1; V: TRBV5-6; D: TRBD1; size: few; CDR3: CASRTGGRTEAFF; DNA: TGTGCCAGCAGAACAGGGGGCCGCACTGAAGCTTTCTTT
J: TRBJ1-1; V: TRBV11-2; D: TRBD1; size: NA; CDR3: CASSLGGQVVKTRTEAFF; DNA: TGTGCCAGCAGCTTGGGGGGACAGGTTGTGAAGACTCGCACTGAAGCTTTCTTT
J: TRBJ2-7; V: TRBV27; D: TRBD1; size: NA; CDR3: CASLGRGQGGSYEQYF; DNA: TGTGCCAGCCTGGGACGGGGACAGGGTGGGAGTTACGAGCAGTACTTC
J: TRBJ2-7; V: TRBV28; D: TRBD2; size: NA; CDR3: CASSRRTRGGEQYF; DNA: TGTGCCAGCAGCCGTAGGACTAGAGGCGGCGAGCAGTACTTC
J: TRBJ2-5; V: TRBV6-2/TRBV6-3; D: TRBD2; size: NA; CDR3: CASSPSAGRGQETQYF; DNA: TGTGCCAGCAGCCCCTCTGCCGGGAGGGGACAAGAGACCCAGTACTTC
J: TRBJ1-1; V: TRBV6-5; D: TRBD1; size: NA; CDR3: CASSPITGADTEAFF; DNA: TGTGCCAGCAGTCCTATTACAGGGGCGGACACTGAAGCTTTCTTT
J: TRBJ1-4; V: TRBV7-9; D: NA; size: NA; CDR3: CASSLDGATNEKLFF; DNA: TGTGCCAGCAGCTTGGACGGGGCAACTAATGAAAAACTGTTTTTT
J: TRBJ2-7; V: TRBV7-2; D: TRBD1; size: NA; CDR3: CASSLYSTGGSYEQYF; DNA: TGTGCCAGCAGCTTATATTCGACAGGGGGCTCCTACGAGCAGTACTTC
J: TRBJ2-1; V: TRBV12-3/TRBV12-4; D: NA; size: NA; CDR3: CASSLAGYEQFF; DNA: TGTGCCAGCAGTTTGGCAGGGTATGAGCAGTTCTTC
J: TRBJ1-3; V: TRBV2; D: NA; size: NA; CDR3: CASSVSSLSGNTIYF; DNA: TGTGCCAGCAGTGTTAGCAGTCTCTCTGGAAACACCATATATTTT
J: TRBJ2-7; V: TRBV7-2; D: TRBD2; size: NA; CDR3: CASSLTSSGTYEQYF; DNA: TGTGCCAGCAGTTTAACGTCTAGCGGAACCTACGAGCAGTACTTC
J: TRBJ2-3; V: TRBV7-8; D: TRBD2; size: NA; CDR3: CASSEGTSLQGTQYF; DNA: TGTGCCAGCAGCGAGGGGACTAGCTTACAAGGGACGCAGTATTTT
J: TRBJ1-1; V: TRBV9; D: NA; size: NA; CDR3: CASSVHGGDTEAFF; DNA: TGTGCCAGCAGCGTACACGGCGGGGACACTGAAGCTTTCTTT
J: TRBJ1-2; V: TRBV6-1; D: TRBD1; size: NA; CDR3: CASSEAIGTGMGYTF; DNA: TGTGCCAGCAGTGAAGCGATCGGGACAGGGATGGGCTACACCTTC
J: TRBJ2-1; V: TRBV13; D: TRBD2; size: few; CDR3: CASSPGLAGGPSYNEQFF; DNA: TGTGCCAGCAGCCCCGGACTAGCGGGAGGGCCCTCCTACAATGAGCAGTTCTTC
J: TRBJ2-7; V: TRBV11-2; D: TRBD1; size: NA; CDR3: CASSLGQGASEQYF; DNA: TGTGCCAGCAGCTTAGGGCAGGGGGCGAGCGAGCAGTACTTC
J: TRBJ2-5; V: TRBV28; D: NA; size: NA; CDR3: CASSQGGYQETQYF; DNA: TGTGCCAGCAGTCAGGGGGGTTACCAAGAGACCCAGTACTTC
J: TRBJ1-1; V: TRBV5-1; D: TRBD1; size: many; CDR3: CASSLDRGLSTTEAFF; DNA: TGCGCCAGCAGCTTGGACAGGGGGTTAAGTACCACTGAAGCTTTCTTT
J: TRBJ1-4; V: TRBV28; D: TRBD1; size: NA; CDR3: CASSSEGKTGANEKLFF; DNA: TGTGCCAGCAGTTCCGAAGGAAAGACAGGGGCTAATGAAAAACTGTTTTTT
J: TRBJ2-1; V: TRBV2; D: TRBD2; size: NA; CDR3: CAVPRDYSYNEQFF; DNA: TGTGCCGTCCCCCGGGACTATTCCTACAATGAGCAGTTCTTC
J: TRBJ2-1; V: TRBV5-1; D: TRBD2; size: once; CDR3: CASSLFLAGTYNEQFF; DNA: TGCGCCAGCAGCTTGTTTCTAGCGGGAACCTACAATGAGCAGTTCTTC
J: TRBJ2-1; V: TRBV24-1; D: NA; size: NA; CDR3: CATSDLVGNEQFF; DNA: TGTGCCACCAGTGATTTGGTCGGCAATGAGCAGTTCTTC
J: TRBJ2-2; V: TRBV30; D: NA; size: few; CDR3: CAWSPGLGELFF; DNA: TGTGCCTGGAGTCCGGGGTTAGGGGAGCTGTTTTTT
J: TRBJ1-2; V: TRBV7-9; D: NA; size: NA; CDR3: CASTNREKLFRDGYTF; DNA: TGTGCCAGCACCAACAGGGAAAAGTTATTCAGGGATGGCTACACCTTC
J: TRBJ1-6; V: TRBV6-2/TRBV6-3; D: NA; size: NA; CDR3: CASSPGSTGVSYNSPLHF; DNA: TGTGCCAGCAGCCCTGGTTCCACAGGCGTCTCCTATAATTCACCCCTCCACTTT
J: TRBJ1-1; V: TRBV30; D: NA; size: NA; CDR3: CAWSDEGVTEAFF; DNA: TGTGCCTGGAGTGATGAGGGCGTCACTGAAGCTTTCTTT
J: TRBJ2-1; V: TRBV18; D: TRBD1; size: NA; CDR3: CASSRDRGSYNEQFF; DNA: TGTGCCAGCTCACGGGACAGGGGCTCCTACAATGAGCAGTTCTTC
J: TRBJ2-5; V: TRBV6-2/TRBV6-3; D: TRBD2; size: few; CDR3: CASSPWGGGPEETQYF; DNA: TGTGCCAGCAGCCCTTGGGGGGGTGGTCCGGAGGAGACCCAGTACTTC
J: TRBJ1-5; V: TRBV24-1; D: TRBD1; size: NA; CDR3: CATSRAGGQPQHF; DNA: TGTGCCACCAGTCGGGCAGGGGGGCAGCCCCAGCATTTT
J: TRBJ1-1; V: TRBV28; D: NA; size: NA; CDR3: CASSRVLGTEAFF; DNA: TGTGCCAGCAGCAGGGTACTCGGCACTGAAGCTTTCTTT
J: TRBJ2-7; V: TRBV2; D: TRBD2; size: NA; CDR3: CASSEYRTSGYEQYF; DNA: TGTGCCAGCAGTGAATATCGGACTAGCGGCTACGAGCAGTACTTC
J: TRBJ2-2; V: TRBV18; D: NA; size: NA; CDR3: CASSPLVQGTGELFF; DNA: TGTGCCAGCTCACCACTCGTCCAGGGCACCGGGGAGCTGTTTTTT
J: TRBJ2-1; V: TRBV15; D: TRBD2; size: NA; CDR3: CATSRGLAGYNEQFF; DNA: TGTGCCACCAGCAGGGGACTAGCGGGGTACAATGAGCAGTTCTTC
J: TRBJ1-2; V: TRBV10-3; D: NA; size: NA; CDR3: CAITGQLGNGYTF; DNA: TGTGCCATCACCGGACAGTTGGGGAATGGCTACACCTTC
J: TRBJ2-5; V: TRBV14; D: TRBD2; size: NA; CDR3: CASSQDVSRTRETQYF; DNA: TGTGCCAGCAGCCAAGATGTAAGTCGGACTAGGGAGACCCAGTACTTC
J: TRBJ2-1; V: TRBV11-3; D: NA; size: NA; CDR3: CASSLGPGKDNEQFF; DNA: TGTGCCAGCAGCTTAGGGCCAGGGAAGGACAATGAGCAGTTCTTC
J: TRBJ1-1; V: TRBV30; D: NA; size: NA; CDR3: CAWARGMNTEAFF; DNA: TGTGCCTGGGCCAGAGGGATGAACACTGAAGCTTTCTTT
J: TRBJ2-1; V: TRBV28; D: NA; size: NA; CDR3: CASTTNGQGYYNEQFF; DNA: TGTGCCAGCACCACTAACGGCCAGGGGTACTACAATGAGCAGTTCTTC
J: TRBJ1-2; V: TRBV7-2; D: NA; size: once; CDR3: CASSLEGTTNYGYTF; DNA: TGTGCCAGCAGCTTAGAGGGGACTACTAACTATGGCTACACCTTC
J: TRBJ2-7; V: TRBV10-3; D: TRBD1; size: NA; CDR3: CAITAGTNRGEKEYF; DNA: TGTGCCATCACGGCGGGTACTAACAGGGGTGAGAAAGAGTACTTC
J: TRBJ1-6; V: TRBV5-1; D: TRBD1; size: NA; CDR3: CASQRQGGSPLHF; DNA: TGCGCCAGCCAAAGACAGGGGGGTTCACCCCTCCACTTT
J: TRBJ2-7; V: TRBV28; D: NA; size: NA; CDR3: CASTRVPYEQYF; DNA: TGTGCCAGCACCCGGGTTCCCTACGAGCAGTACTTC